The sample holds many counts of the clone carrying this T cell receptor (beta chain). Preparation of the TCRbeta library used unique molecular identifiers. TCRdb fed the PCR reads into MiXCR, producing one record per CDR3 protein. The sample contains 97,000 or so distinct CDR3 sequences, approximately 6% of which appear only once. The sample originates from a study of T-cell reconstitution after alpha-beta-depleted transplantation in children. Trimming left V 3 bases short and J 1 base short, with 6 bases between. CDR3 length: 13 amino acids. The germline V gene has CDR1 MNHNS and CDR2 SASEGT. The specimen was PBMCs, mostly from graft donor cells, collected 60 days after TCRalphabeta/CD19-depleted stem cell transplant. This chain links TRBV6-1 with TRBJ1-1; possibly TRBD1 for D (5 bases). The receptor's source is a female patient aged 2-10 years who had a stem cell transplant for Fanconi anemia, so the T cells may come from the graft donor. The CDR3 region is CASSDGQNTEAFF. In DNA form, the CDR3 reads TGTGCCAGCAGTGACGGACAGAACACTGAAGCTTTCTTT.